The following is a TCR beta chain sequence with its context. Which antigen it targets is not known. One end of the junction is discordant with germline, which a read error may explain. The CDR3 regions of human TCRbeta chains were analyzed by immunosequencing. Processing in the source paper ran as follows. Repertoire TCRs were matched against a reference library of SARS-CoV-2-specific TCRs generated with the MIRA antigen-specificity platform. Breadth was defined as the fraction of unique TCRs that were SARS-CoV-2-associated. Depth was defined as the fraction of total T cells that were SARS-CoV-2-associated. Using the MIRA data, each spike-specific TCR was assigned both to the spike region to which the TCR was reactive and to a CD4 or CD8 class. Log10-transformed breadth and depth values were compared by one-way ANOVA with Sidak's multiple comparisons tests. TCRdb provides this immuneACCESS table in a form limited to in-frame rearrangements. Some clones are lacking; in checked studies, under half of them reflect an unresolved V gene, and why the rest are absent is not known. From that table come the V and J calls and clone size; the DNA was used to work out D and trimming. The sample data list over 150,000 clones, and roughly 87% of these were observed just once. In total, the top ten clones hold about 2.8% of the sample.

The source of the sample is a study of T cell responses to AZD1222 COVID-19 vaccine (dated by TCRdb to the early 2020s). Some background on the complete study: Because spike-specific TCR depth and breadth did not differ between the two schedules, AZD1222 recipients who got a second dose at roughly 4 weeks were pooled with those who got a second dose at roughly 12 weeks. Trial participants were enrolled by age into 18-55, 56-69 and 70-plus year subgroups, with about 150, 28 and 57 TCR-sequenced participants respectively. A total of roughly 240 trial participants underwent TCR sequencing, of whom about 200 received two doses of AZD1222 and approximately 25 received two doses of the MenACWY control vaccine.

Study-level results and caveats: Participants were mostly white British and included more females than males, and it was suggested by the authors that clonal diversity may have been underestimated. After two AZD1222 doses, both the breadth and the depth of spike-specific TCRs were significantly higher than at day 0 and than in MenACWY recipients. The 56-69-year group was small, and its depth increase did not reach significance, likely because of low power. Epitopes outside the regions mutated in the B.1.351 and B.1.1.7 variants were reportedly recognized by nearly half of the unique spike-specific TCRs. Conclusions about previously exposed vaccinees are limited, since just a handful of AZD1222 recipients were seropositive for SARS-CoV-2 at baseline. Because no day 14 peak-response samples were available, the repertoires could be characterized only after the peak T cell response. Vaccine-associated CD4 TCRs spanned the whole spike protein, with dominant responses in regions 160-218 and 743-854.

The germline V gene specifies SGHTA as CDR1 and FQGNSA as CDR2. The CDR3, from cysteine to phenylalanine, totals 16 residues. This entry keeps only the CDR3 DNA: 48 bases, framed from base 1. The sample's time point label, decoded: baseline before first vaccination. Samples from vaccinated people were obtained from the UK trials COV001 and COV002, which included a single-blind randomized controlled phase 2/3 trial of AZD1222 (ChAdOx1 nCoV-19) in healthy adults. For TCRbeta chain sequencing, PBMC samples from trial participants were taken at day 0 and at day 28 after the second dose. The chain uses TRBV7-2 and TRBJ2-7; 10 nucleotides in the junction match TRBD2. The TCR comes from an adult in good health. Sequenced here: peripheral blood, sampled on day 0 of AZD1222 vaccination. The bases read TGTGCCAGCAGCCTAGCCAGCGGGAGGGGGCTCGGCGAGCAGTACTTC. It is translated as CASSLASGRGLGEQYF.